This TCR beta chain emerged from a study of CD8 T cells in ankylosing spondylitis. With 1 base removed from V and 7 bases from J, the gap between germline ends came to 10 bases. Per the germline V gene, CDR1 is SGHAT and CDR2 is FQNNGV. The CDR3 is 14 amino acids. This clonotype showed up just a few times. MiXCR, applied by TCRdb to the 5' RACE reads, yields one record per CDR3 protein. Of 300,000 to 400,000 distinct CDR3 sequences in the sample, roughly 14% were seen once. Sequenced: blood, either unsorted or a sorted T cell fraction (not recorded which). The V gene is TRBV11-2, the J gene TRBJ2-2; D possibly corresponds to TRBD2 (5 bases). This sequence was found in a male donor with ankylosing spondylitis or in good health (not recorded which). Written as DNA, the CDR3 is TGTGCCAGCAGCTTAGGGTGGGAGATCGGGGAGCTGTTTTTT. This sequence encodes CASSLGWEIGELFF.